These T cell receptor beta chains were read from a single sample in a study of cytomegalovirus exposure and HLA in healthy donors. Here immunoSEQ multiplex PCR was the method, and the copy in TCRdb shows in-frame clones only, minus some. The sample records about 160,000 clones, less than 80% being singletons. The sample consisted of PBMCs. All receptors come from a man in his forties or fifties in good health and CMV-seronegative. Each CDR3 is given without its conserved first and last residue.

v_gene: TRBV7-9
j_gene: TRBJ2-7
len: 12
CDR3aa: SSSFRQEPYEQY

v_gene: TRBV11-2
j_gene: TRBJ1-2
len: 13
CDR3aa: ASSPNRAPFYGYT

v_gene: TRBV11-2
j_gene: TRBJ1-1
len: 13
CDR3aa: ASSKQGALNTEAF

v_gene: TRBV11-2
j_gene: TRBJ2-1
len: 13
CDR3aa: ASSLGQGAQNEQF

v_gene: TRBV10-1
j_gene: TRBJ1-5
len: 13
CDR3aa: ASSPGTGIHQPQH

v_gene: TRBV6-1
j_gene: TRBJ1-6
len: 12
CDR3aa: ASSWDRSDSPPH

v_gene: TRBV30
j_gene: TRBJ2-7
len: 13
CDR3aa: AWSVRTANPYEQY

v_gene: TRBV19
j_gene: TRBJ1-5
len: 13
CDR3aa: ASSVQDRVDQPQH

v_gene: TRBV7-3
j_gene: TRBJ1-1
len: 11
CDR3aa: ASSLRADTEAF

v_gene: TRBV29-1
j_gene: TRBJ2-7
len: 9
CDR3aa: SVYEAYEQY

v_gene: TRBV9
j_gene: TRBJ1-5
len: 13
CDR3aa: ASSVDQGASEPQH

v_gene: TRBV5-1
j_gene: TRBJ2-3
len: 15
CDR3aa: ASSFVIGQTDTDTQY

v_gene: TRBV28
j_gene: TRBJ1-1
len: 12
CDR3aa: ASSLSGGDAEAF

v_gene: TRBV2
j_gene: TRBJ1-1
len: 13
CDR3aa: ASSTPWTPNTEAF

v_gene: TRBV7-6
j_gene: TRBJ2-1
len: 14
CDR3aa: ASSLFLDVAGGEQF

v_gene: TRBV4-2
j_gene: TRBJ2-2
len: 13
CDR3aa: ASSQDRAGAGELF

v_gene: TRBV4-3
j_gene: TRBJ1-1
len: 14
CDR3aa: ASSQIRDIRNTEAF

v_gene: TRBV27
j_gene: TRBJ2-1
len: 9
CDR3aa: ASRQGTEQF

v_gene: TRBV27
j_gene: TRBJ2-5
len: 10
CDR3aa: ASNSPGKTQY

v_gene: TRBV27
j_gene: -
len: 11
CDR3aa: ASTGTGGYEQY

v_gene: TRBV6-1
j_gene: TRBJ2-3
len: 13
CDR3aa: ASSDWRGGTDTQY

v_gene: TRBV10-3
j_gene: TRBJ1-6
len: 12
CDR3aa: AISYPGQNSPLH

v_gene: TRBV11-2
j_gene: TRBJ1-5
len: 11
CDR3aa: ASNNQGLGPQH

v_gene: TRBV6-5
j_gene: TRBJ2-5
len: 11
CDR3aa: ASAWGGGQTQY

v_gene: TRBV5-4
j_gene: TRBJ2-7
len: 13
CDR3aa: ASSLGGGPTYEQY

v_gene: TRBV10-3
j_gene: TRBJ1-3
len: 13
CDR3aa: AISLDSIRGNTIY

v_gene: TRBV28
j_gene: TRBJ2-1
len: 12
CDR3aa: ASSFPGGRNEQF

v_gene: TRBV9
j_gene: TRBJ1-4
len: 14
CDR3aa: ASSISTGTVNEKLF

v_gene: TRBV10-1
j_gene: TRBJ1-4
len: 13
CDR3aa: ASTPGQTSNEKLF

v_gene: TRBV10-1
j_gene: TRBJ2-7
len: 12
CDR3aa: ASSESGSIYEQY

v_gene: TRBV6-5
j_gene: TRBJ2-1
len: 13
CDR3aa: ASSYHRGSYNEQF

v_gene: TRBV6-1
j_gene: TRBJ1-4
len: 13
CDR3aa: ASVTGESTNEKLF

v_gene: TRBV11-2
j_gene: TRBJ2-5
len: 14
CDR3aa: ASSLDRGQGARAQY

v_gene: TRBV6-5
j_gene: TRBJ2-5
len: 14
CDR3aa: VSSSRRESYGETQY

v_gene: TRBV6-5
j_gene: TRBJ2-7
len: 12
CDR3aa: ASRTSGGNYEQY

v_gene: TRBV15
j_gene: TRBJ2-3
len: 12
CDR3aa: ATSRDRAADTQY

v_gene: TRBV5-1
j_gene: TRBJ2-5
len: 19
CDR3aa: ASSLEMGVGPKGRNQETQY

v_gene: TRBV2
j_gene: TRBJ2-1
len: 13
CDR3aa: ASSERQGLNNEQF

v_gene: TRBV7-9
j_gene: TRBJ2-3
len: 13
CDR3aa: ASSLSTGGTDTQY

v_gene: TRBV2
j_gene: TRBJ1-5
len: 12
CDR3aa: ASSYSYSNQPQH

v_gene: TRBV2
j_gene: TRBJ2-5
len: 13
CDR3aa: ASTRGLPTGETQY

v_gene: TRBV29-1
j_gene: TRBJ2-2
len: 12
CDR3aa: SGRLGRNTGELF

v_gene: TRBV4-1
j_gene: TRBJ2-7
len: 14
CDR3aa: ASSVSPGQASYEQY

v_gene: TRBV12-5
j_gene: TRBJ1-2
len: 11
CDR3aa: ASGLFAGEGYT

v_gene: TRBV10-1
j_gene: TRBJ2-5
len: 11
CDR3aa: ASSADGQETQY

v_gene: TRBV27
j_gene: TRBJ1-6
len: 13
CDR3aa: ASRPTGVNNSPLH

v_gene: TRBV7-9
j_gene: TRBJ2-1
len: 13
CDR3aa: ATKGVGENYNEQF

v_gene: TRBV27
j_gene: TRBJ2-2
len: 13
CDR3aa: ASSSLAGGPGELF

v_gene: TRBV29-1
j_gene: TRBJ1-1
len: 9
CDR3aa: SVGRGTEAF

v_gene: TRBV7-7
j_gene: TRBJ2-2
len: 10
CDR3aa: ASSSGGGELF

v_gene: TRBV25-1
j_gene: TRBJ2-7
len: 12
CDR3aa: ASSTGTERGEQY

v_gene: TRBV30
j_gene: TRBJ1-5
len: 12
CDR3aa: AWSGGGHNQPQH

v_gene: TRBV5-6
j_gene: TRBJ2-3
len: 16
CDR3aa: ASSLDSEPHFPTDTQY

v_gene: TRBV11-2
j_gene: TRBJ1-1
len: 13
CDR3aa: ASSWDRGPNTEAF

v_gene: TRBV6-5
j_gene: -
len: 9
CDR3aa: ATRGAYEQY

v_gene: TRBV19
j_gene: TRBJ1-2
len: 12
CDR3aa: ASSRGTGVTGYT

v_gene: TRBV9
j_gene: TRBJ2-2
len: 11
CDR3aa: ASTGGNTGELF